One and the same sample provided the 27 T cell receptor beta chains below, sequenced in a study of blood T cell repertoires in COVID-19. The protocol was immunoSEQ multiplex PCR, while the TCRdb copy is restricted to in-frame clones and leaves out a portion. The sample yields 150,000 to 200,000 clones, approximately 92% seen once. The sequencing sample was made of peripheral blood. These receptors were taken from a woman in her fifties or sixties with acute or convalescent COVID-19.

The rearrangement links TRBV7-6 to TRBJ2-1, with 9 nucleotides matching TRBD2. Unmatched junction bases numbered 13, after V lost 6 bases and J lost 7 bases. From germline, CDR1 is SGHVS and CDR2 FNYEAQ. The CDR3 totals 16 residues. The CDR3 is CASSPGGAGGGNEQFF. CDR3 in DNA: TGTGCCAGCAGTCCAGGTGGAGCGGGAGGCGGGAATGAGCAGTTCTTC.

The chain joins TRBV12-3 or TRBV12-4 to TRBJ2-5; D may be TRBD2 (5 bases). V lost 5 bases to trimming and J lost 5 bases, with 12 bases between them. The CDR3 spans 13 residues. CDR3 nucleotide sequence: TGTGCCAGCAGTACCCGGGAAGGCGAGACCCAGTACTTC. This gives the protein CASSTREGETQYF.

This rearrangement joins TRBV2 to TRBJ2-5, with D hard to call. CDR1 and CDR2 (germline): SNHLY, FYNNEI. The V end lost 2 bases, the J end lost 5 bases, and 15 bases lay between the germline ends. This CDR3 contains 15 residues. The CDR3 DNA follows: TGTGCCAGCAGTGAACTGACACCCTCCCAGGAGACCCAGTACTTC. This sequence encodes CASSELTPSQETQYF.

The chain is built from TRBV27 and TRBJ2-5; TRBD1 is a possible D gene (5 bases). The CDR3 sequence is 13 residues long. The V gene lost 5 bases and the J gene lost 3 bases, with 10 bases spanning the gap. In germline, CDR1 is MNHEY, CDR2 SMNVEV (reference sequence). CDR3 nucleotides: TGTGCCAGCAGTATAGGGGTCAAAGAGACCCAGTACTTC. Protein: CASSIGVKETQYF.

The genes are TRBV6-5 and TRBJ1-6; 7 nucleotides match TRBD1. The germline V gene encodes CDR1 MNHEY and CDR2 SVGAGI. The CDR3 has 14 residues. Trimming removed 5 bases from V and 7 bases from J; junction bases left unmatched: 5. The CDR3 DNA follows: TGTGCCAGCAGTACGGGACAGACCAATTCACCCCTCCACTTT. This translates into CASSTGQTNSPLHF.

This rearrangement joins TRBV7-2 to TRBJ2-3; D remains unclear. This CDR3 is 13 amino acids long. Trimming left V 2 bases short and J 7 bases short, with 10 bases between. CDR1 and CDR2 (germline): SGHTA, FQGNSA. The CDR3 here is CASSLTTTNTQYF. CDR3 DNA: TGTGCCAGCAGCTTAACTACTACAAATACGCAGTATTTT.

The rearrangement links TRBV9 to TRBJ2-2; 11 bases are a match to TRBD1. The CDR3 is made up of 15 amino acids. The V gene end was trimmed by 0 bases and the J gene end by 5 bases; junction bases not matched to a gene: 0. Germline assignment: CDR1 SGDLS and CDR2 YYNGEE. CDR3 nucleotides: TGTGCCAGCAGCGTAGGGGACAGGGGGACCGGGGAGCTGTTTTTT. It translates to CASSVGDRGTGELFF.

This rearrangement joins TRBV30 to TRBJ1-1; D is possibly TRBD1 (5 bases). The germline CDR1 and CDR2 sequences are GTSNPN and SVGIG (reference sequence). The V end lost 3 bases, the J end lost 0 bases, and 8 bases lay between the germline ends. This CDR3 contains 13 residues. This CDR3 reads CAWRAGLNTEAFF. The CDR3 DNA sequence: TGTGCCTGGAGGGCAGGGTTGAACACTGAAGCTTTCTTT.

This chain uses TRBV24-1 with TRBJ2-2; possibly TRBD1 for D (6 bases). The CDR3 length is 16 residues. Trimming removed 1 base at V and 4 bases at J, with 12 bases between. Germline V lookup: CDR1 KGHDR, CDR2 SFDVKD. The CDR3 nucleotides read TGTGCCACCAGTGATTTAAGGACAGACATCACCGGGGAGCTGTTTTTT. Its protein product is CATSDLRTDITGELFF.

V and J are TRBV20-1 and TRBJ1-5, with no clear D. Looked up from germline, CDR1 is DFQATT and CDR2 is SNEGSKA (reference sequence). The CDR3 length is 11 residues. V gave up 4 bases and J gave up 5 bases, with 6 bases separating them. As DNA, the CDR3 is TGCAGTGCTATAGCGGATCAGCCCCAGCATTTT. This gives the protein CSAIADQPQHF.

The chain links TRBV9 to TRBJ2-3; 8 positions match TRBD2. The junction had 6 bases not matched to a gene; V was cut back by 0 bases and J by 0 bases. Germline lookup yields CDR1 SGDLS and CDR2 YYNGEE. The CDR3 extends over 17 amino acids. In DNA, the CDR3 is TGTGCCAGCAGCGTAGTTTTAGCGGGGCTTAGCACAGATACGCAGTATTTT. Residues: CASSVVLAGLSTDTQYF.

The chain recombines TRBV30 with TRBJ2-7, with TRBD1 matching over 7 bases. The germline gives CDR1 GTSNPN, CDR2 SVGIG (reference sequence). Trimming at V came to 0 bases and at J to 5 bases, leaving 10 bases not matched to a gene. This CDR3 is 15 amino acids long. The CDR3 nucleotides are TGTGCCTGGAGTGTACCCCACAGGGGAATAAACGAGCAGTACTTC. The encoded protein is CAWSVPHRGINEQYF.

V is TRBV20-1 and J is TRBJ1-1; 7 bases agree with TRBD1. The V segment lost 3 bases and the J segment 4 bases; nucleotides outside the gene matches: 11. CDR3 length: 15 amino acids. Germline CDR1 and CDR2: DFQATT and SNEGSKA (reference sequence). In DNA, the CDR3 is TGCAGTGCTAGTACAGGGGCTTTAAGGAGCACTGAAGCTTTCTTT. As protein: CSASTGALRSTEAFF.

DNA for the CDR3: TGCGCCAGCAGGTACAGGGAGACTAACTATGGCTACACCTTC. This sequence encodes CASRYRETNYGYTF. The rearrangement links TRBV10-1 to TRBJ1-2; TRBD1 is a possible D gene (6 bases). V was pared by 6 bases and J by 0 bases, with 11 bases between. The CDR3 runs 14 residues. Germline V gene lookup returns CDR1 WNHNN and CDR2 SYGVQD (reference sequence).

This clone was recorded only once. The rearrangement joins TRBV3-1 (or the pseudogene TRBV3-2) to TRBJ1-4; D call uncertain. Trimming left V 4 bases short and J 3 bases short, with 9 bases between. This CDR3 has 14 residues. Germline V lookup: CDR1 LGHDT, CDR2 YNNKEL (reference sequence). DNA for the CDR3: TGTGCCAGCAGCCCTACAGCTTCTAATGAAAAACTGTTTTTT. Its translation: CASSPTASNEKLFF.

A single count supports this clone. V is TRBV27 and J is TRBJ2-1; 9 bases match TRBD1. The CDR3 has 16 residues. Trimming cost V 4 bases and J 8 bases; bases outside gene matches: 12. Germline V gives CDR1 MNHEY, CDR2 SMNVEV (reference sequence). The CDR3 nucleotides are TGTGCCAGCAGTTCCCTTTCGGGACAGGGCGGGCATGAGCAGTTCTTC. Amino acid sequence: CASSSLSGQGGHEQFF.

The V gene is TRBV6-4, the J gene TRBJ2-1, with no clear D. The CDR3 has 16 amino acids. Germline V gene data show CDR1 as MRHNA and CDR2 as SNTAGT. V lost 6 bases and J 0 bases, leaving 15 bases between the germline ends. The CDR3 reads CASRGRRISSYNEQFF. In nucleotides, the CDR3 is TGTGCCAGCAGGGGCAGACGGATTAGCTCCTACAATGAGCAGTTCTTC.

The rearrangement uses TRBV6-5 and TRBJ2-2; 7 positions agree with TRBD1. Germline V gene sequence: CDR1 MNHEY, CDR2 SVGAGI. Unmatched junction bases numbered 7, after V lost 6 bases and J lost 3 bases. This CDR3 is 15 amino acids long. CDR3 region: CASRRGRGYTGELFF. In DNA form, the CDR3 reads TGTGCCAGCAGACGGGGCAGGGGGTACACCGGGGAGCTGTTTTTT.

V is TRBV29-1 and J is TRBJ2-7, with 7 positions matching TRBD1. CDR1 and CDR2 from the germline V gene are SQVTM and ANQGSEA. This CDR3 region has 13 residues. With V trimmed by 5 bases and J by 0 bases, 4 bases remained unmatched. The CDR3 region has the DNA TGCAGCGTTAACCGGGACAGCTCCTACGAGCAGTACTTC. Residues: CSVNRDSSYEQYF.

The chain links TRBV30 to TRBJ1-2, with unresolved D. CDR1 GTSNPN and CDR2 SVGIG come from the germline V gene (reference sequence). Deletions cut 0 bases from V and 4 bases from J, with 12 bases between. The CDR3 sequence is 14 residues long. The CDR3 DNA sequence: TGTGCCTGGAGTGTACGGGAGAATATCTATGGCTACACCTTC. This gives the protein CAWSVRENIYGYTF. The whole variable domain, remainder taken from reference TRBV30 and TRBJ1-2, is SQTIHQWPATLVQPVGSPLSLECTVEGTSNPNLYWYRQAAGRGLQLLFYSVGIGQISSEVPQNLSASRPQDRQFILSSKKLLLSDSGFYLCAWSVRENIYGYTFGSGTRLTVV.

V usage is TRBV7-9 and J usage is TRBJ2-2; D possibly corresponds to TRBD2 (6 bases). Germline CDR1 reads SEHNR; CDR2 reads FQNEAQ (reference sequence). V was pared by 3 bases and J by 3 bases, with 11 bases between. This CDR3 contains 15 residues. The CDR3 spells CASSLRLGHTGELFF. CDR3 DNA: TGTGCCAGCAGCTTGAGACTAGGACACACCGGGGAGCTGTTTTTT.

The chain links TRBV28 to TRBJ2-5, with D possibly being TRBD1 (5 bases). Germline CDR1 and CDR2: MDHEN and SYDVKM. The ends were cut back, 4 bases at V and 6 bases at J, with 12 bases in the middle. This CDR3 has 13 residues. Here the CDR3 reads CASSSQGGKTQYF. The DNA of the CDR3 is TGTGCCAGCAGTTCCCAGGGTGGGAAGACCCAGTACTTC.

The gene calls are TRBV7-2 and TRBJ2-3; 7 bases fit TRBD2. The CDR3 consists of 15 residues. J gave up 6 bases and V 4 bases, and 10 bases lay outside the gene matches. Germline CDR1 reads SGHTA; CDR2 reads FQGNSA. The CDR3 here is CASSYRRSGADTQYF. The DNA for the CDR3 is TGTGCCAGCAGCTACCGAAGGAGCGGGGCCGATACGCAGTATTTT.

The chain is built from TRBV24-1 and TRBJ1-5; tentatively, D is TRBD1 (5 bases). The germline CDR1 and CDR2 sequences are KGHDR and SFDVKD. Trimming removed 4 bases at V and 9 bases at J, with 9 bases between. The CDR3 sequence is 12 residues long. The CDR3 nucleotides are TGTGCCACCAGTGAAGGGGCCGGGCCCCAGCATTTT. Its translation: CATSEGAGPQHF.

The chain links TRBV3-1 (or the pseudogene TRBV3-2) to TRBJ1-2, with 8 positions matching TRBD1. The V gene end was trimmed by 4 bases and the J gene end by 8 bases; junction bases not matched to a gene: 9. From germline, CDR1 is LGHDT and CDR2 YNNKEL (reference sequence). CDR3 length: 14 amino acids. The CDR3 sequence is CASSRPDRVGGYTF. The DNA of the CDR3 is TGTGCCAGCAGCCGCCCGGACAGGGTCGGCGGCTACACCTTC.

The rearrangement joins TRBV28 to TRBJ2-1; 13 bases agree with TRBD2. The germline V gene has CDR1 MDHEN and CDR2 SYDVKM. CDR3 length: 16 residues. V shed 5 bases and J 6 bases; nucleotides not matched to a gene: 7. CDR3 protein: CASSPPGLAGINEQFF. CDR3 sequence (DNA): TGTGCCAGCAGTCCCCCGGGACTAGCGGGGATCAATGAGCAGTTCTTC.

The V and J genes are TRBV2 and TRBJ2-2; the match to TRBD2 covers 13 bases. V was pared by 1 base and J by 4 bases, with 0 bases of the junction left unmatched. The CDR3 loop spans 16 amino acids. Germline CDR1 SNHLY, CDR2 FYNNEI. This CDR3 is CASSEGLAGGTGELFF. CDR3 DNA sequence: TGTGCCAGCAGTGAAGGACTAGCGGGGGGCACCGGGGAGCTGTTTTTT.